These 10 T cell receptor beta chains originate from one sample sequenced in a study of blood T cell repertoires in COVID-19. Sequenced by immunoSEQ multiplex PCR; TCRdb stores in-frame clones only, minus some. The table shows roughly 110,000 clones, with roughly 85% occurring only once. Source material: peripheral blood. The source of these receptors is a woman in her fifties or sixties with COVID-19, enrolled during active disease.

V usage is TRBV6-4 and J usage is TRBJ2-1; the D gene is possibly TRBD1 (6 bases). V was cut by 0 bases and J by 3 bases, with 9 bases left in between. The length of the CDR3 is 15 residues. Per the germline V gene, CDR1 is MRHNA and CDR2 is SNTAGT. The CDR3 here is CASSDSQGRYNEQFF. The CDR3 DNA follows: TGTGCCAGCAGTGACTCACAGGGACGCTACAATGAGCAGTTCTTC.

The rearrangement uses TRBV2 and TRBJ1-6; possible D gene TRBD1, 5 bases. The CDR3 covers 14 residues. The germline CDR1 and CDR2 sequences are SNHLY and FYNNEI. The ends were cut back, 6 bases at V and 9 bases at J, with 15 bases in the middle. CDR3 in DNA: TGTGCCAGCAGGGGGGGGAGGGCAGGTTCACCCCTCCACTTT. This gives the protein CASRGGRAGSPLHF. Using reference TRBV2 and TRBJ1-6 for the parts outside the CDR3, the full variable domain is EPEVTQTPSHQVTQMGQEVILRCVPISNHLYFYWYRQILGQKVEFLVSFYNNEISEKSEIFDDQFSVERPDGSNFTLKIRSTKLEDSAMYFCASRGGRAGSPLHFGNGTRLTVT.

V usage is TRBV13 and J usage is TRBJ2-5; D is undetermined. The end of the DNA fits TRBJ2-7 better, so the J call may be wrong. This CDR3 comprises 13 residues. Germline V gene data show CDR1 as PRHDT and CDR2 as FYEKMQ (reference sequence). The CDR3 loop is CASSLFSSYEQYF. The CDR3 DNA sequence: TGTGCCAGCAGCTTATTTAGCTCCTACGAGCAGTACTTC.

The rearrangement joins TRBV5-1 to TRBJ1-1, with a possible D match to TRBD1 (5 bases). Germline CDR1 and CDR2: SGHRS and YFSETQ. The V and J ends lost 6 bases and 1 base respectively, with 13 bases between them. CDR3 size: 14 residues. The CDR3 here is CASTLATANTEAFF. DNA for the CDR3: TGCGCCAGCACCCTAGCGACAGCGAACACTGAAGCTTTCTTT.

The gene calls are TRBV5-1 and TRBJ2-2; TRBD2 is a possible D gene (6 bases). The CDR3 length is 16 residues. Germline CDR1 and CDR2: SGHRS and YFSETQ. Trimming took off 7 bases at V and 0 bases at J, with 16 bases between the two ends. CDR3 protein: CASCDGGAPNTGELFF. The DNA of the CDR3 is TGCGCCAGCTGCGACGGCGGGGCCCCGAACACCGGGGAGCTGTTTTTT. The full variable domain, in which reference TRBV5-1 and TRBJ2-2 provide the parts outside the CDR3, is KAGVTQTPRYLIKTRGQQVTLSCSPISGHRSVSWYQQTPGQGLQFLFEYFSETQRNKGNFPGRFSGRQFSNSRSEMNVSTLELGDSALYLCASCDGGAPNTGELFFGEGSRLTVL.

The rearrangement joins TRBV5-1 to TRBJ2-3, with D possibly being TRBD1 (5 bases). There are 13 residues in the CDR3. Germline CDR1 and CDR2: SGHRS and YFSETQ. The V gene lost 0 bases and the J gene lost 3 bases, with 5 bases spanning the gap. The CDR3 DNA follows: TGCGCCAGCAGCTTGGAGGGGACAGATACGCAGTATTTT. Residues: CASSLEGTDTQYF. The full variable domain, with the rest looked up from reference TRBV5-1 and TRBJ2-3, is KAGVTQTPRYLIKTRGQQVTLSCSPISGHRSVSWYQQTPGQGLQFLFEYFSETQRNKGNFPGRFSGRQFSNSRSEMNVSTLELGDSALYLCASSLEGTDTQYFGPGTRLTVL.

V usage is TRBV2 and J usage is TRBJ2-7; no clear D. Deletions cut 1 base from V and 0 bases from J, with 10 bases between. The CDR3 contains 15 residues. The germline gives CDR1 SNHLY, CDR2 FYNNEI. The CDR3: CASSEDRATSYEQYF. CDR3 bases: TGTGCCAGCAGTGAAGATCGCGCAACCTCCTACGAGCAGTACTTC.

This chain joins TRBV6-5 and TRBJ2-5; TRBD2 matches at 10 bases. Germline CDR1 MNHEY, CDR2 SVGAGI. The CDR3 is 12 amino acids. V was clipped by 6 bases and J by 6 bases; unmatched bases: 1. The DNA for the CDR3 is TGTGCCAGCAGAGCGGGAGGGAAGACCCAGTACTTC. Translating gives CASRAGGKTQYF.

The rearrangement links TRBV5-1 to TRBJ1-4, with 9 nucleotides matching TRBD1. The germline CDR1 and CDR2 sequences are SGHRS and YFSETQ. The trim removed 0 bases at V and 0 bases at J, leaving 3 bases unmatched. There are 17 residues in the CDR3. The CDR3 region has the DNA TGCGCCAGCAGCTTGGCAACAGGGGGCTCAACTAATGAAAAACTGTTTTTT. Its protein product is CASSLATGGSTNEKLFF.

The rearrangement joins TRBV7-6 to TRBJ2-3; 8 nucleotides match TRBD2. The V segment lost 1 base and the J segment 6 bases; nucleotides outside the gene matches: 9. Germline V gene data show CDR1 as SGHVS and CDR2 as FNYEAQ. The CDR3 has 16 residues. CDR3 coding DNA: TGTGCCAGCAGCTTAGACGGGGGGGCCGCAGTTGATACGCAGTATTTT. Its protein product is CASSLDGGAAVDTQYF.